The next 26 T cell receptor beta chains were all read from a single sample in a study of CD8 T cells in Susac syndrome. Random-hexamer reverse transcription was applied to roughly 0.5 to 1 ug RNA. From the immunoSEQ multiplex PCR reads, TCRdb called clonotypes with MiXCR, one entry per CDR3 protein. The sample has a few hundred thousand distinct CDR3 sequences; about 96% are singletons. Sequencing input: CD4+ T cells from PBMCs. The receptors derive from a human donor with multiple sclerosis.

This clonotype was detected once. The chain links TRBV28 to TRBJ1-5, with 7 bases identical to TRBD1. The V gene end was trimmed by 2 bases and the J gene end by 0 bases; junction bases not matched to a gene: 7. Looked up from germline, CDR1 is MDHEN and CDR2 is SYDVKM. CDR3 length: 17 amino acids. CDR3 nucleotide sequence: TGTGCCAGCAGTTTAGGGTGGACAGGCGATAGCAATCAGCCCCAGCATTTT. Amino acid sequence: CASSLGWTGDSNQPQHF. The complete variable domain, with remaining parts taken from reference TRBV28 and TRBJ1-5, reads DVKVTQSSRYLVKRTGEKVFLECVQDMDHENMFWYRQDPGLGLRLIYFSYDVKMKEKGDIPEGYSVSREKKERFSLILESASTNQTSMYLCASSLGWTGDSNQPQHFGDGTRLSIL.

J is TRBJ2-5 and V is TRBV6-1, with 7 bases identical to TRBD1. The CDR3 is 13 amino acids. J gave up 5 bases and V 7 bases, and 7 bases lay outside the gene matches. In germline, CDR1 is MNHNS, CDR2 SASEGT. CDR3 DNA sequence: TGTGCCAGCACCATTGACAGGGTCGAGACCCAGTACTTC. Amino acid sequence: CASTIDRVETQYF.

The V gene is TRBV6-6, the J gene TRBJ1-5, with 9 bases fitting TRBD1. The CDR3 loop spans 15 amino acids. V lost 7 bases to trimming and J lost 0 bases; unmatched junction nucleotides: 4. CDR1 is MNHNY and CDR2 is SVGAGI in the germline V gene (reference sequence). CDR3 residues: CASNDRGDSNQPQHF. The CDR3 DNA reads TGTGCCAGCAATGACAGGGGGGATAGCAATCAGCCCCAGCATTTT.

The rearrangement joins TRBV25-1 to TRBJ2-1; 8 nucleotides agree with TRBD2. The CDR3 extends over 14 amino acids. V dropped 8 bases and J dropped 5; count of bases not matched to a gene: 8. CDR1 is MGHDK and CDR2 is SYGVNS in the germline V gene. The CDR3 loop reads CASSTAGGHNEQFF. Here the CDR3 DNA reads TGTGCCAGCTCGACCGCGGGGGGACACAATGAGCAGTTCTTC.

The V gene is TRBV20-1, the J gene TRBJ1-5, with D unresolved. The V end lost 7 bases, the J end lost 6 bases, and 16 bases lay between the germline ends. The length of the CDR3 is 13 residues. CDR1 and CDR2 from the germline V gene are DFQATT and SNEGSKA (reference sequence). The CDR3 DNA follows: TGCAGTGTCCCGGCCCCGGGAGGTCAGCCCCAGCATTTT. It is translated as CSVPAPGGQPQHF.

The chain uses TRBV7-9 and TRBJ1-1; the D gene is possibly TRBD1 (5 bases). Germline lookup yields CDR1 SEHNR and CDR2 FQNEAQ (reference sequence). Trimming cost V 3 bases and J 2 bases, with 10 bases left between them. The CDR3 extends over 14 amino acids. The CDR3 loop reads CASSFGHTNTEAFF. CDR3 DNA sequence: TGTGCCAGCAGCTTCGGACACACCAACACTGAAGCTTTCTTT.

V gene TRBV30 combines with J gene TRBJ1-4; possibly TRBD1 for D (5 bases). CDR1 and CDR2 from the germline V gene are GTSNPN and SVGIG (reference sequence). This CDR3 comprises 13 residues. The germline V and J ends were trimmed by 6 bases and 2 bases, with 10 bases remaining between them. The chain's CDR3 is CACAGSTNEKLFF. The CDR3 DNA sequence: TGTGCCTGTGCAGGGAGTACTAATGAAAAACTGTTTTTT. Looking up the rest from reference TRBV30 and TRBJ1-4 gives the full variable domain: SQTIHQWPATLVQPVGSPLSLECTVEGTSNPNLYWYRQAAGRGLQLLFYSVGIGQISSEVPQNLSASRPQDRQFILSSKKLLLSDSGFYLCACAGSTNEKLFFGSGTQLSVL.

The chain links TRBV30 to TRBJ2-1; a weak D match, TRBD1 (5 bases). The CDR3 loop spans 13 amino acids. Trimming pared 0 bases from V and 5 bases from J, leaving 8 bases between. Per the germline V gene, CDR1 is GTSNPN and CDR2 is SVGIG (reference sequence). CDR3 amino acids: CAWSVEGDNEQFF. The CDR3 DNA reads TGTGCCTGGAGTGTGGAAGGGGACAATGAGCAGTTCTTC. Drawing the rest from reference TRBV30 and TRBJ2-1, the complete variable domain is SQTIHQWPATLVQPVGSPLSLECTVEGTSNPNLYWYRQAAGRGLQLLFYSVGIGQISSEVPQNLSASRPQDRQFILSSKKLLLSDSGFYLCAWSVEGDNEQFFGPGTRLTVL.

The CDR3 DNA is TGTGCCAGCACCCCGGACCTGAATGAAAAACTGTTTTTT. Encoded protein: CASTPDLNEKLFF. The chain uses TRBV28 and TRBJ1-4; D is unresolved. V was trimmed by 7 bases and J by 5 bases, leaving 11 bases between them. Germline assignment: CDR1 MDHEN and CDR2 SYDVKM. This CDR3 contains 13 residues. Using reference TRBV28 and TRBJ1-4 for the parts outside the CDR3, the full variable domain is DVKVTQSSRYLVKRTGEKVFLECVQDMDHENMFWYRQDPGLGLRLIYFSYDVKMKEKGDIPEGYSVSREKKERFSLILESASTNQTSMYLCASTPDLNEKLFFGSGTQLSVL.

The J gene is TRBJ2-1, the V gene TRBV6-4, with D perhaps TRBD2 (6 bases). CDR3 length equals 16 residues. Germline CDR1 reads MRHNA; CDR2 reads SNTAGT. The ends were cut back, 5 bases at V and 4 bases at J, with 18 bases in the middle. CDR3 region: CASSPNGNGLYNEQFF. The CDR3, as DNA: TGTGCCAGCAGTCCTAACGGAAATGGACTATACAATGAGCAGTTCTTC.

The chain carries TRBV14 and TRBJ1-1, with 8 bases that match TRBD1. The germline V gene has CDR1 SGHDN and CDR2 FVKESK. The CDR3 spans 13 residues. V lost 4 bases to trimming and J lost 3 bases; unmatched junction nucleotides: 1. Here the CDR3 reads CASSRQGHTEAFF. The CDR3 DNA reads TGTGCCAGCAGCCGACAGGGGCACACTGAAGCTTTCTTT.

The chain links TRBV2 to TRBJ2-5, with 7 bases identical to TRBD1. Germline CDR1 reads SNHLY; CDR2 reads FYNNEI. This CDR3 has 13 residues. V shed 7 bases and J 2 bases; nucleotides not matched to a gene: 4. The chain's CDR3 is CASTGTVQETQYF. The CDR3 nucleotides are TGTGCCAGCACCGGGACAGTTCAAGAGACCCAGTACTTC. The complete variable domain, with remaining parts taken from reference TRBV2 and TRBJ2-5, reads EPEVTQTPSHQVTQMGQEVILRCVPISNHLYFYWYRQILGQKVEFLVSFYNNEISEKSEIFDDQFSVERPDGSNFTLKIRSTKLEDSAMYFCASTGTVQETQYFGPGTRLLVL.

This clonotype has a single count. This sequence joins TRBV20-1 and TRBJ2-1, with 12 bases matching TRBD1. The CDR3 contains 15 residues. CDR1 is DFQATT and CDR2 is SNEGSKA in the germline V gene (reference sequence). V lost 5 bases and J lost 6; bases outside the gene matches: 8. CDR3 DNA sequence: TGCAGTGCTCGGGGACAGGGGGCGCGTATCAATGAGCAGTTCTTC. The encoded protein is CSARGQGARINEQFF.

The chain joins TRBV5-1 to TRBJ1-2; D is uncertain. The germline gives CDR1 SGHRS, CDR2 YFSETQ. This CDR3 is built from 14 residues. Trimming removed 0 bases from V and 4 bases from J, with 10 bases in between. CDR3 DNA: TGCGCCAGCAGCTTGGAATCGGCCATCTATGGCTACACCTTC. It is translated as CASSLESAIYGYTF.

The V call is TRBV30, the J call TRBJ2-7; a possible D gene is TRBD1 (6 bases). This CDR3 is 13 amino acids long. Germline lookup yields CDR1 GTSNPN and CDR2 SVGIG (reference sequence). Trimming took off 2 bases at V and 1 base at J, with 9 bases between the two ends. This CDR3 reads CAWSLTGSYEQYF. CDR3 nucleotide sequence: TGTGCCTGGAGTTTGACAGGTTCCTACGAGCAGTACTTC.

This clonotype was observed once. The CDR3 coding sequence is TGTGCCAGCAGCCAAGTCGTAGGACCCCACGAGCAGTACTTC. Translation gives CASSQVVGPHEQYF. The chain employs TRBV3-1 and TRBJ2-7; D is uncertain. Trimming took 1 base from V and 5 from J, leaving 12 bases between them. This CDR3 is 14 amino acids long. Germline V gene data show CDR1 as LGHDT and CDR2 as YNNKEL (reference sequence).

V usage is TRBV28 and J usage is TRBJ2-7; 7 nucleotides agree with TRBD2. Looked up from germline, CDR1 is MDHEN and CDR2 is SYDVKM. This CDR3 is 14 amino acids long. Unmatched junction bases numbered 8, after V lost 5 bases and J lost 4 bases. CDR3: CASSRAGLTYEQYF. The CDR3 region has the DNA TGTGCCAGCAGTCGAGCGGGGCTCACGTACGAGCAGTACTTC.

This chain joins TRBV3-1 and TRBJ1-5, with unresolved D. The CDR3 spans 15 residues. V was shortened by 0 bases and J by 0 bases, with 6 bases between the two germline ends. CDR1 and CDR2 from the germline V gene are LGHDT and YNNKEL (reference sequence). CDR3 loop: CASSQDGTSNQPQHF. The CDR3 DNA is TGTGCCAGCAGCCAAGATGGAACTAGCAATCAGCCCCAGCATTTT.

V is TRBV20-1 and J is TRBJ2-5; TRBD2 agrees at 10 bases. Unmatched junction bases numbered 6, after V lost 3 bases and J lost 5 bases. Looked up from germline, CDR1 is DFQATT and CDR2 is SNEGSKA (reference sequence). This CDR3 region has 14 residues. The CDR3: CSASKRGGLETQYF. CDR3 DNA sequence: TGCAGTGCTAGCAAGCGGGGGGGCCTCGAGACCCAGTACTTC.

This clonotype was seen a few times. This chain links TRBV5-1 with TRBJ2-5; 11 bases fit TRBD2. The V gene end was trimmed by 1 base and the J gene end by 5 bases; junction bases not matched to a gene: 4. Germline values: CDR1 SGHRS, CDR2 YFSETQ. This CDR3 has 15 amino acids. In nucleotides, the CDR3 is TGCGCCAGCAGCTTGACTAGCGGGAGCGGCGAGACCCAGTACTTC. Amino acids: CASSLTSGSGETQYF.

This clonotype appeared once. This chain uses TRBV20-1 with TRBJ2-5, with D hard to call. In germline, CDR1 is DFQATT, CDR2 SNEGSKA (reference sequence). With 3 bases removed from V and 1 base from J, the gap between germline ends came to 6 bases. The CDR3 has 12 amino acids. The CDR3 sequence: CSASKAQETQYF. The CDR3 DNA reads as TGCAGTGCTAGTAAGGCCCAAGAGACCCAGTACTTC.

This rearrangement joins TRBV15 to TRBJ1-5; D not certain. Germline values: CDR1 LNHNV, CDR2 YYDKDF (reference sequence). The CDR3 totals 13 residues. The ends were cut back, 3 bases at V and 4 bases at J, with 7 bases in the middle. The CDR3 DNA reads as TGTGCCACCAGCAGCGCAATTAATCAGCCCCAGCATTTT. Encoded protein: CATSSAINQPQHF.

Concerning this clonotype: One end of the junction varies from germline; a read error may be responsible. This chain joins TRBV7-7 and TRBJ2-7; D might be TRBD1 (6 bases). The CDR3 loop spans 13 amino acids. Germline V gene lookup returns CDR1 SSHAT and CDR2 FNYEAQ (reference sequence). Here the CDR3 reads CASSWKQGDEQYF. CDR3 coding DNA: TGTGCTAGCAGCTGGAAACAGGGCGACGAGCAGTACTTC.

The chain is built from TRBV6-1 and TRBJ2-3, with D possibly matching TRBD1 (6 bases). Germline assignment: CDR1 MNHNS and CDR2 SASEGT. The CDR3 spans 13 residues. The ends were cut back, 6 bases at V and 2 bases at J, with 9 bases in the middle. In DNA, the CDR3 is TGTGCCAGCAGCTGGACAGTCACAGATACGCAGTATTTT. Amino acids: CASSWTVTDTQYF.

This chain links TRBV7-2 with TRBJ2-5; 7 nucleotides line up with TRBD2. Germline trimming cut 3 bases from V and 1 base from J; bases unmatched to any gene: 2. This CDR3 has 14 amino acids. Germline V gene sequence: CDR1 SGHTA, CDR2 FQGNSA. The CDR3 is CASSFPSGQETQYF. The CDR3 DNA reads TGTGCCAGCAGCTTCCCTAGCGGCCAAGAGACCCAGTACTTC.

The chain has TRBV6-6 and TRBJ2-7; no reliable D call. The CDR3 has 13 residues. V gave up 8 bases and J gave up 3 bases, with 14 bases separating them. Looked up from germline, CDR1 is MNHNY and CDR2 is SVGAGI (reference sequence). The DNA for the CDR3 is TGTGCCAGCCAACGGCAATCGAGCTACGAGCAGTACTTC. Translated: CASQRQSSYEQYF.